This TCR beta chain was sequenced in a study of blood T cell repertoires in COVID-19. Study-level information: Whether acute or convalescent, the COVID-19 samples came from the United States, Italy and Spain. PBMCs, B-cell-depleted T cells, or T cells provided the cDNA or gDNA that made up the material.

As originally analysed: Amplification from reference gene primers served as the basis for estimated nucleated cell counts. Using immunoSEQ multiplex PCR, the repertoire was profiled, and TCRdb retains in-frame clones only, with some absent. V, J and clone size are taken as reported in that table, and D and trimming were inferred from the DNA itself. The sample comprises approximately 89,000 clones, around four fifths of which are singletons, and about 13% rests with the top ten. This clone has a single count. The CDR3 extends over 16 amino acids. Per the germline V gene, CDR1 is MNHEY and CDR2 is SVGEGT. V shed 4 bases and J 8 bases; nucleotides not matched to a gene: 12.

The chain combines TRBV6-2 or TRBV6-3 with TRBJ2-3, with 10 bases identical to TRBD2. Material for sequencing was peripheral blood. This TCR was sampled from a human donor in a cohort sampled during active COVID-19. The CDR3 DNA reads TGTGCCAGCAGTTCCCCCTTAGCGGGGGGTATGGGTACGCAGTATTTT. It yields the protein CASSSPLAGGMGTQYF.